This entry lists 13 T cell receptor beta chains sequenced from one sample in a study of T-cell memory formation after mild COVID-19. TCRdb independently ran MiXCR on the 5' RACE reads; one entry per CDR3 protein. The repertoire holds 350,000 to 400,000 distinct CDR3 sequences, with 20% to 25% as singletons. Material for sequencing was PBMCs or a T cell subset sorted from them (not recorded which). Every receptor here comes from an adult woman who had mild COVID-19 (a few samples of this study predate the infection). Cell type and time point are not known.

The chain uses TRBV4-1 and TRBJ1-6; tentatively, D is TRBD1 (5 bases). CDR3 length: 13 residues. CDR1 is MGHRA and CDR2 is YSYEKL in the germline V gene. Trimming shortened V by 2 bases and J by 9 bases, and 8 bases separated the two germline ends. The CDR3 spells CASSQMGVSPLHF. The DNA of the CDR3 is TGCGCCAGCAGCCAAATGGGGGTTTCACCCCTCCACTTT.

This clonotype occurred a few times. The V gene is TRBV5-1, the J gene TRBJ1-2, with TRBD1 matching over 7 bases. The CDR3 has 15 residues. The junction had 6 bases not matched to a gene; V was cut back by 1 base and J by 3 bases. Per germline, CDR1 SGHRS and CDR2 YFSETQ. CDR3 nucleotide sequence: TGCGCCAGCAGCTTGTCGGGACAGTCAGACTATGGCTACACCTTC. It yields the protein CASSLSGQSDYGYTF.

Only a few counts were recorded for this clonotype. The chain joins TRBV14 to TRBJ2-1; no definite D call. This CDR3 region has 14 residues. Trimming shortened V by 1 base and J by 2 bases, and 6 bases separated the two germline ends. Germline values: CDR1 SGHDN, CDR2 FVKESK. CDR3 region: CASSQVTAYNEQFF. Written as DNA, the CDR3 is TGTGCCAGCAGCCAAGTTACGGCCTACAATGAGCAGTTCTTC.

The chain joins TRBV19 to TRBJ1-2; D call uncertain. Trimming took 5 bases from V and 2 from J, leaving 6 bases between them. There are 12 residues in the CDR3. The germline V gene has CDR1 LNHDA and CDR2 SQIVND (reference sequence). DNA of the CDR3: TGTGCCAGTAGTTACGGAAACTATGGCTACACCTTC. This encodes CASSYGNYGYTF.

This clonotype was seen a few times. This chain uses TRBV15 with TRBJ2-7; no reliable D call. The CDR3 totals 11 residues. The germline CDR1 and CDR2 sequences are LNHNV and YYDKDF (reference sequence). V shed 8 bases and J shed 4 bases, with 9 bases lying between them. The CDR3 nucleotides are TGTGCCACCGGAAAGGGATACGAGCAGTACTTC. Encoded protein: CATGKGYEQYF.

This clonotype was seen a handful of times. The CDR3 bases are TGTGCCAGCAGCTTAATGGGACAGGGGGCAGATACGCAGTATTTT. Translated: CASSLMGQGADTQYF. The chain employs TRBV11-2 and TRBJ2-3; 11 bases line up with TRBD1. Germline loops: CDR1 SGHAT, CDR2 FQNNGV. V was clipped by 2 bases and J by 4 bases; unmatched bases: 2. This CDR3 contains 15 residues.

This clonotype was counted a few times. The DNA of the CDR3 is TGTGCCAGCAGCCCGGGAAGAGCGGGAGGAGATGTCAATGAGCAGTTCTTC. The encoded protein is CASSPGRAGGDVNEQFF. The chain has TRBV5-4 and TRBJ2-1, with 9 bases lining up with TRBD2. V shed 4 bases, J shed 6 bases, and the junction held 14 bases outside the gene matches. In germline, CDR1 is SGHNT, CDR2 YYREEE (reference sequence). The CDR3 is made up of 17 amino acids.

The rearrangement links TRBV5-6 to TRBJ1-2; D remains unclear. The CDR3 consists of 12 residues. Germline V gene lookup returns CDR1 SGHDT and CDR2 YYEEEE. The germline V and J ends were trimmed by 2 bases and 4 bases, with 6 bases remaining between them. Here the CDR3 DNA reads TGTGCCAGCAGCTTATATGGCTATGGCTACACCTTC. Encoded protein: CASSLYGYGYTF.

This chain joins TRBV10-3 and TRBJ2-5, with D perhaps matching TRBD1 or TRBD2 (5 bases each). Trimming removed 4 bases at V and 0 bases at J, with 15 bases between. The CDR3 has 16 residues. The germline V gene has CDR1 ENHRY and CDR2 SYGVKD. The CDR3 region is CAISAPPQGDQETQYF. The CDR3 DNA reads TGTGCCATCAGTGCCCCACCCCAGGGAGACCAAGAGACCCAGTACTTC.

This chain joins TRBV6-1 and TRBJ1-2, with 8 bases that match TRBD1. CDR1 MNHNS and CDR2 SASEGT come from the germline V gene. This CDR3 contains 15 residues. The ends lost 7 bases at V and 2 bases at J; junction bases unmatched: 9. The CDR3 loop is CASTDMGQANYGYTF. The CDR3 DNA sequence: TGTGCCAGCACCGACATGGGACAGGCAAACTATGGCTACACCTTC.

This clonotype was observed many times. The chain joins TRBV5-1 to TRBJ2-1; 11 nucleotides agree with TRBD2. The CDR3 consists of 16 residues. Germline V gene lookup returns CDR1 SGHRS and CDR2 YFSETQ. J gave up 8 bases and V 4 bases, and 11 bases lay outside the gene matches. The CDR3 nucleotides are TGCGCCAGCAGCCCTCTGACTAGCGGGAATTTGGATGAGCAGTTCTTC. It codes for CASSPLTSGNLDEQFF.

This clonotype has a handful of counts. This rearrangement joins TRBV18 to TRBJ2-2; D remains ambiguous. Trimming removed 4 bases at V and 5 bases at J, with 14 bases between. This CDR3 is 15 amino acids long. Germline loops: CDR1 KGHSH, CDR2 LQKENI. CDR3 sequence: CASSLTHLGTGELFF. The CDR3 nucleotides read TGTGCCAGCTCACTCACACACCTCGGTACCGGGGAGCTGTTTTTT. The entire variable domain, with the rest obtained from reference TRBV18 and TRBJ2-2, is as follows: NAGVMQNPRHLVRRRGQEARLRCSPMKGHSHVYWYRQLPEEGLKFMVYLQKENIIDESGMPKERFSAEFPKEGPSILRIQQVVRGDSAAYFCASSLTHLGTGELFFGEGSRLTVL.

This clonotype has only a few counts. The chain is built from TRBV27 and TRBJ2-1; D may be TRBD1 (6 bases). CDR1 and CDR2 from the germline V gene are MNHEY and SMNVEV (reference sequence). Trimming stripped 5 bases from V and 12 bases from J, with 20 bases between. The CDR3 sequence is 14 residues long. The CDR3 bases are TGTGCCAGCAGTAAGCAGGGGCCGGTCGGCGGGCAGTTCTTC. Its protein product is CASSKQGPVGGQFF.